The source of this T cell receptor beta chain is a study of T cells in Graves' hyperthyroidism and ophthalmopathy. Study-wide background: Once the initial diagnosis was made, peripheral blood was obtained before any treatment.

The table lists this clonotype with many counts. There were TCR beta CDR3 regions amplified from RNA transcripts. The HTBI primer set served for first-round RT-PCR of the TCR CDR3. MiXCR, applied by TCRdb to the multiplex PCR reads, yields one record per CDR3 protein. The table lists some 400,000 distinct CDR3 sequences, 15% to 20% of them singletons. The sample was blood. The sequence derives from a woman between 18 and 29 years old with Graves' hyperthyroidism.

For the CDR3, the DNA is TGTGCCAGCAGTGAAGCTGACGGGGCTTCCTACGAGCAGTACTTC. Its protein product is CASSEADGASYEQYF. The chain uses TRBV6-1 and TRBJ2-7; D possibly matches TRBD1 or TRBD2 (5 bases each). Germline V gene data show CDR1 as MNHNS and CDR2 as SASEGT. V lost 0 bases and J 1 base, leaving 10 bases between the germline ends. The CDR3 length is 15 residues.